The 29 T cell receptor beta chains listed next were all sequenced from one sample in a study of T-cell reconstitution after alpha-beta-depleted transplantation in children. Unique molecular identifiers were incorporated when the TCRbeta library was constructed. One entry per CDR3 protein, called by TCRdb with MiXCR from the PCR reads. The sample lists about 580,000 distinct CDR3 sequences, 20% to 25% occurring once. The sequenced sample was PBMCs, mostly from graft donor cells, obtained 360 days after TCRalphabeta/CD19-depleted stem cell transplant. The receptor source for this set is a boy under two years old who had a stem cell transplant for acute myeloid leukemia, so the T cells may come from the graft donor.

V is TRBV12-3 or TRBV12-4 and J is TRBJ2-7; D may match TRBD1 or TRBD2 (5 bases each). This CDR3 is built from 14 residues. The V end lost 3 bases, the J end lost 9 bases, and 18 bases lay between the germline ends. The CDR3 protein is CASSFGATAPGQYF. The CDR3 DNA is TGTGCCAGCAGTTTCGGGGCAACCGCGCCTGGGCAGTACTTC.

This clonotype turned up a few times. The chain recombines TRBV7-2 with TRBJ2-5, with 9 bases identical to TRBD1. The CDR3 contains 15 residues. Germline V gene data show CDR1 as SGHTA and CDR2 as FQGNSA. Unmatched junction bases numbered 8, after V lost 4 bases and J lost 5 bases. The CDR3 reads CASSSRDRVGETQYF. In DNA, the CDR3 is TGTGCCAGCAGCTCCCGGGACAGGGTCGGGGAGACCCAGTACTTC.

This clonotype was counted between two and nine times. CDR3 sequence: CASSFHTGYNEQFF. The CDR3, as DNA: TGTGCCAGCAGTTTTCACACAGGTTACAATGAGCAGTTCTTC. The rearrangement uses TRBV12-3 or TRBV12-4 and TRBJ2-1; D might be TRBD1 (5 bases). Trimming cost V 3 bases and J 4 bases, with 10 bases left between them. The CDR3 loop spans 14 amino acids.

This clonotype was counted at least ten times. This chain uses TRBV9 with TRBJ1-1, with D possibly being TRBD1 (6 bases). Germline V gene data show CDR1 as SGDLS and CDR2 as YYNGEE. V gave up 4 bases and J gave up 3 bases, with 13 bases separating them. The CDR3 has 14 residues. CDR3 sequence (DNA): TGTGCCAGCAGCACACAGGGCGTTGACACTGAAGCTTTCTTT. Amino acid sequence: CASSTQGVDTEAFF.

There are many counts of this clonotype. The chain is built from TRBV5-1 and TRBJ2-5; TRBD1 matches at 8 bases. The CDR3 extends over 13 amino acids. Trimming removed 4 bases from V and 4 bases from J; junction bases left unmatched: 3. From germline, CDR1 is SGHRS and CDR2 YFSETQ. CDR3 in DNA: TGCGCCAGCAGCGGGGGACAGGTAGAGACCCAGTACTTC. It is translated as CASSGGQVETQYF.

This clonotype has ten or more counts. The chain employs TRBV7-2 and TRBJ2-5; 7 bases are a match to TRBD2. This CDR3 has 15 amino acids. The germline gives CDR1 SGHTA, CDR2 FQGNSA. Trimming cost V 1 base and J 1 base; bases outside gene matches: 3. CDR3 in DNA: TGTGCCAGCAGCTTAGTTGGGACTACCCAAGAGACCCAGTACTTC. Translation gives CASSLVGTTQETQYF.

This clonotype showed up just a few times. The J gene is TRBJ2-1, the V gene TRBV20-1; tentatively, D is TRBD1 (6 bases). Germline V lookup: CDR1 DFQATT, CDR2 SNEGSKA (reference sequence). V was cut by 6 bases and J by 6 bases, with 12 bases left in between. This CDR3 is built from 12 residues. CDR3 sequence reads: CSAATGANEQFF. The CDR3 nucleotides are TGCAGTGCGGCGACAGGAGCCAATGAGCAGTTCTTC.

A single count supports this clonotype. The CDR3 protein is CAIDRGGISNQPQHF. The CDR3 bases are TGTGCCATCGATAGGGGGGGGATTAGCAATCAGCCCCAGCATTTT. The V gene is TRBV10-3, the J gene TRBJ1-5, with D perhaps TRBD1 (6 bases). Trimming took off 8 bases at V and 0 bases at J, with 14 bases between the two ends. Germline assignment: CDR1 ENHRY and CDR2 SYGVKD. The CDR3 is 15 residues long.

There are a few counts of this clonotype. The J gene is TRBJ2-1, the V gene TRBV28; D remains unclear. The V and J ends lost 3 bases and 8 bases respectively, with 5 bases between them. CDR3 size: 11 residues. The germline gives CDR1 MDHEN, CDR2 SYDVKM. Here the CDR3 reads CASSFSYEQFF. CDR3 bases: TGTGCCAGCAGTTTTTCCTATGAGCAGTTCTTC.

The V call is TRBV7-8, the J call TRBJ1-2; D may be TRBD1 (6 bases). The CDR3 covers 16 residues. Germline V gene sequence: CDR1 SGHVS, CDR2 FQNEAQ. The V gene lost 4 bases and the J gene lost 7 bases, with 22 bases spanning the gap. The CDR3 loop reads CASSSRYREELGGYTF. As DNA, the CDR3 is TGTGCCAGCAGCTCCCGATACAGGGAGGAACTTGGTGGCTACACCTTC.

This chain uses TRBV12-3 or TRBV12-4 with TRBJ2-5; the match to TRBD1 covers 9 bases. Trimming cost V 6 bases and J 5 bases; bases outside gene matches: 7. The CDR3 totals 14 residues. This chain's CDR3 is CASRGTGSDETQYF. The CDR3 DNA reads TGTGCCAGCAGGGGGACAGGGTCCGACGAGACCCAGTACTTC.

V gene TRBV20-1 combines with J gene TRBJ1-5; D is undetermined. The ends were cut back, 0 bases at V and 1 base at J, with 10 bases in the middle. Germline CDR1 DFQATT, CDR2 SNEGSKA (reference sequence). This CDR3 is built from 15 residues. In DNA form, the CDR3 reads TGCAGTGCTAGAGATACGGCGGCAAGCAATCAGCCCCAGCATTTT. Protein sequence: CSARDTAASNQPQHF.

The rearrangement joins TRBV20-1 to TRBJ2-5; no firm D call. The CDR3 totals 15 residues. The V gene lost 1 base and the J gene lost 2 bases, with 14 bases spanning the gap. CDR1 is DFQATT and CDR2 is SNEGSKA in the germline V gene (reference sequence). CDR3 loop: CSARGLNRGQETQYF. CDR3 bases: TGCAGTGCTAGAGGACTTAACCGAGGACAAGAGACCCAGTACTTC.

This clonotype showed up many times. The J gene is TRBJ2-1, the V gene TRBV7-2; 12 positions match TRBD2. Germline V CDR1 and CDR2: SGHTA, FQGNSA. The CDR3 length is 16 residues. Trimming took 4 bases from V and 8 from J; bases not matched to a gene: 9. The CDR3 coding sequence is TGTGCCAGCAGCTCCCTAGCGGGGGGGCTGTTGCATGAGCAGTTCTTC. The encoded protein is CASSSLAGGLLHEQFF. Based on the CDR3 plus reference TRBV7-2 and TRBJ2-1, the full variable domain is GAGVSQSPSNKVTEKGKDVELRCDPISGHTALYWYRQSLGQGLEFLIYFQGNSAPDKSGLPSDRFSAERTGGSVSTLTIQRTQQEDSAVYLCASSSLAGGLLHEQFFGPGTRLTVL.

This clonotype has at least ten counts. The chain recombines TRBV28 with TRBJ2-5, with 8 bases identical to TRBD1. Germline lookup yields CDR1 MDHEN and CDR2 SYDVKM. The V segment lost 5 bases and the J segment 4 bases; nucleotides outside the gene matches: 9. CDR3 length equals 15 residues. This CDR3 reads CASSDSGQVVETQYF. CDR3 sequence (DNA): TGTGCCAGCAGTGACTCGGGACAGGTAGTAGAGACCCAGTACTTC.

The V and J genes are TRBV4-2 and TRBJ2-4, with TRBD2 identical over 7 bases. V gave up 10 bases and J gave up 7 bases; unmatched junction bases: 10. Germline lookup yields CDR1 LGHNA and CDR2 YNFKEQ. The CDR3 contains 13 residues. The CDR3 loop is CATTNGGDNIQYF. The CDR3 coding sequence is TGTGCCACTACCAATGGGGGGGACAACATTCAGTACTTC.

Regarding this clonotype: The germline gene is not matched at one end of the junction; a read error may be the cause. The chain links TRBV29-1 to TRBJ1-4; D ambiguous. The germline V gene has CDR1 SQVTM and CDR2 ANQGSEA. The CDR3 is 13 residues long. CDR3 coding DNA: TGCAGCGTTCAAGAGAACCTAGGCGAAAAACTGTTTTTT. Protein sequence: CSVQENLGEKLFF.

This clonotype has a count of ten or more. The chain recombines TRBV20-1 with TRBJ2-5; no reliable D call. V was pared by 1 base and J by 2 bases, with 11 bases between. Germline V gene sequence: CDR1 DFQATT, CDR2 SNEGSKA (reference sequence). CDR3 length: 14 residues. CDR3 amino acids: CSARGVRLQETQYF. In nucleotides, the CDR3 is TGCAGTGCTAGAGGGGTCAGGTTGCAAGAGACCCAGTACTTC.

V gene TRBV7-2 combines with J gene TRBJ2-7; D not resolved. Germline lookup yields CDR1 SGHTA and CDR2 FQGNSA. Trimming cost V 2 bases and J 4 bases, with 12 bases left between them. This CDR3 has 14 amino acids. The CDR3 is CASSLRAEPYEQYF. The CDR3 DNA follows: TGTGCCAGCAGCTTAAGGGCAGAGCCTTACGAGCAGTACTTC.

This clonotype was seen repeatedly, ten times or more. The chain links TRBV12-3 or TRBV12-4 to TRBJ1-1; 7 bases agree with TRBD1. The length of the CDR3 is 15 residues. After removal of 6 bases from V and 1 base from J, the junction contained 8 bases not matched to a gene. The chain's CDR3 is CASSSTGIQNTEAFF. CDR3 DNA: TGTGCCAGCAGCTCGACAGGGATACAGAACACTGAAGCTTTCTTT.

The CDR3 loop reads CASSLAGRGGQETQYF. The CDR3 coding sequence is TGCGCCAGCAGCTTGGCGGGTCGGGGAGGCCAAGAGACCCAGTACTTC. J is TRBJ2-5 and V is TRBV5-1; D might be TRBD2 (6 bases). This CDR3 is built from 16 residues. CDR1 is SGHRS, CDR2 YFSETQ, per germline. V lost 0 bases to trimming and J lost 1 base, with 13 bases between them.

This clonotype was detected a few times. The genes are TRBV12-3 or TRBV12-4 and TRBJ2-1; no firm D call. The CDR3 sequence is 13 residues long. V was shortened by 3 bases and J by 9 bases, with 12 bases between the two germline ends. This chain's CDR3 is CASSFSRPGEQFF. CDR3 nucleotides: TGTGCCAGCAGTTTCTCTCGGCCGGGTGAGCAGTTCTTC.

This chain uses TRBV5-1 with TRBJ2-5; D possibly matches TRBD1 or TRBD2 (5 bases each). Trimming removed 5 bases at V and 4 bases at J, with 21 bases between. This CDR3 contains 16 residues. Germline V gene lookup returns CDR1 SGHRS and CDR2 YFSETQ. The DNA for the CDR3 is TGCGCCAGCAGTCCAATCTACACGGGGCGCGGAGAGACCCAGTACTTC. Translation: CASSPIYTGRGETQYF.

This sequence joins TRBV5-1 and TRBJ1-3; D gene uncertain. V lost 0 bases and J 0 bases, leaving 10 bases between the germline ends. The length of the CDR3 is 16 residues. Germline assignment: CDR1 SGHRS and CDR2 YFSETQ. In DNA form, the CDR3 reads TGCGCCAGCAGCTTGGGGGTTGATACCTCTGGAAACACCATATATTTT. Its translation: CASSLGVDTSGNTIYF.

The rearrangement links TRBV12-3 or TRBV12-4 to TRBJ1-4, with D tentatively TRBD1 (6 bases). Trimming removed 7 bases from V and 6 bases from J, with 21 bases in between. This CDR3 is built from 16 residues. The CDR3, as DNA: TGTGCCAGCAAGCTGGGGGGGCGCGGGGTCCATGAAAAACTGTTTTTT. Translation: CASKLGGRGVHEKLFF.

The V call is TRBV20-1, the J call TRBJ1-4; 8 nucleotides align to TRBD1. Losses at the gene ends were 5 bases for V and 7 bases for J; bases not matched to a gene: 3. Germline V gene sequence: CDR1 DFQATT, CDR2 SNEGSKA (reference sequence). The CDR3 consists of 12 residues. CDR3 DNA: TGCAGTGCTCAGGGGACAGGTGAAAAACTGTTTTTT. Its protein is CSAQGTGEKLFF.

This clonotype was picked up a small number of times. CDR3 residues: CSANGDREYNEQFF. The DNA of the CDR3 is TGCAGTGCCAACGGGGACAGGGAATACAATGAGCAGTTCTTC. The chain has TRBV20-1 and TRBJ2-1; 9 bases match TRBD1. Per germline, CDR1 DFQATT and CDR2 SNEGSKA (reference sequence). Germline trimming cut 6 bases from V and 4 bases from J; bases unmatched to any gene: 7. CDR3 size: 14 residues.

V and J are TRBV6-1 and TRBJ1-2; possibly TRBD1 for D (5 bases). CDR3 length: 12 residues. Germline CDR1 is MNHNS and CDR2 is SASEGT. The V and J ends lost 8 bases and 8 bases respectively, with 15 bases between them. The CDR3 region is CASEDTSGGYTF. CDR3 DNA: TGTGCCAGCGAGGACACTTCGGGCGGCTACACCTTC.

This clonotype was detected only a few times. This chain connects TRBV4-2 to TRBJ2-1; tentative D call: TRBD1 (5 bases). CDR1 and CDR2 from the germline V gene are LGHNA and YNFKEQ. This CDR3 has 13 amino acids. The V and J ends lost 8 bases and 4 bases respectively, with 12 bases between them. The CDR3 DNA reads as TGTGCCAGCGGCCGGCAGGGTTACAATGAGCAGTTCTTC. Translation: CASGRQGYNEQFF.